This T cell receptor beta chain came from a study of cytotoxic CD8 clonotypes in ibrutinib-treated CLL. The repertoire was sequenced with immunoSEQ multiplex PCR; TCRdb's copy has only in-frame clones and lacks some. The data show approximately 340,000 clones, approximately 67% seen once. This clone came up a few times. V lost 7 bases and J 0 bases, leaving 13 bases between the germline ends. Germline V gene sequence: CDR1 SGHRS, CDR2 YFSETQ. The CDR3 spans 15 residues. This receptor was obtained from a human donor with chronic lymphocytic leukemia. The chain employs TRBV5-1 and TRBJ2-2; D ambiguous. The input for sequencing was PBMCs, taken after 36 months of ibrutinib treatment. DNA of the CDR3: TGCGCCAGCCTTTTGGGCACTTCGAACACCGGGGAGCTGTTTTTT. Encoded protein: CASLLGTSNTGELFF.